These 8 T cell receptor beta chains were sequenced from one sample in a study of tumour-infiltrating T cells in Burkitt lymphoma. Some clones are missing from TCRdb's copy, which holds only in-frame ones; the method was immunoSEQ multiplex PCR. The sample carries fewer than 3,000 clones, around 24% recorded once. Material for sequencing was tumor tissue from a relapse. The source of these receptors is a human donor with relapsed Burkitt lymphoma. Some clones in this sample may be carry-over from other donors' samples.

A remark on this clone: A read error may produce the germline difference seen at one junction end. The sample contains more than one DNA sequence encoding this CDR3. This chain uses TRBV2 with TRBJ2-3; unclear D gene. The germline CDR1 and CDR2 sequences are SNHLY and FYNNEI. The CDR3 has 12 residues. DNA for the CDR3: TGTGCCAGCAGTGTAGTCCCAGATACGCAATATTTT. Protein sequence: CASSVVPDTQYF.

Turning to this clone: One end of the junction is discordant with germline, which a read error may explain. This chain joins TRBV6-6 and TRBJ1-1; D possibly corresponds to TRBD1 (5 bases). CDR1 and CDR2 (germline): MNHNY, SVGAGI (reference sequence). The CDR3 extends over 14 amino acids. CDR3 residues: CASSYPGMNTEAFF. The DNA of the CDR3 is TGTGCCAGTAGTTATCCAGGGATGAACACTGAAGCTTTCTTT.

This chain uses TRBV7-9 with TRBJ1-5, with D tentatively TRBD1 (6 bases). The length of the CDR3 is 15 residues. CDR1 is SEHNR, CDR2 FQNEAQ, per germline (reference sequence). V was clipped by 4 bases and J by 5 bases, with 15 bases between them. The CDR3 loop reads CASSSTGSAYQPQHF. CDR3 nucleotide sequence: TGTGCCAGCAGCTCGACAGGATCGGCGTATCAGCCCCAGCATTTT.

V gene TRBV4-2 combines with J gene TRBJ2-5, with 8 nucleotides matching TRBD2. In germline, CDR1 is LGHNA, CDR2 YNFKEQ. The V gene end was trimmed by 2 bases and the J gene end by 0 bases; junction bases not matched to a gene: 8. This CDR3 has 17 amino acids. In DNA, the CDR3 is TGTGCCAGCAGCCAACAATATAGCGGGACATACCAAGAGACCCAGTACTTC. Protein sequence: CASSQQYSGTYQETQYF.

This clone was found a few times. The chain has TRBV11-1 and TRBJ2-2, with unresolved D. V was clipped by 6 bases and J by 0 bases, with 11 bases between them. The CDR3 totals 15 residues. Germline V gene lookup returns CDR1 SGHAT and CDR2 FQDESV (reference sequence). DNA for the CDR3: TGTGCCAGCAGGCAGTCTACCGCGAACACCGGGGAGCTGTTTTTT. Residues: CASRQSTANTGELFF.

This clone was detected a few times. The V call is TRBV13, the J call TRBJ2-7; 9 bases match TRBD1. The CDR3 is made up of 15 amino acids. In germline, CDR1 is PRHDT, CDR2 FYEKMQ (reference sequence). V gave up 4 bases and J gave up 2 bases; unmatched junction bases: 6. CDR3 coding DNA: TGTGCCAGCAGCTGGGCTGGGACAGGGACCTACGAGCAGTACTTC. Its translation is CASSWAGTGTYEQYF.

This chain connects TRBV5-1 to TRBJ2-5, with 13 bases aligning to TRBD2. The CDR3 has 16 residues. Germline CDR1 reads SGHRS; CDR2 reads YFSETQ. V lost 4 bases and J lost 5; bases outside the gene matches: 8. The CDR3 DNA reads TGCGCCAGCAGCGCGGGACTAGCGGGGCCCGGGGAGACCCAGTACTTC. It is translated as CASSAGLAGPGETQYF.

This chain links TRBV28 with TRBJ2-3; 10 nucleotides agree with TRBD2. With V trimmed by 5 bases and J by 4 bases, 6 bases remained unmatched. Germline CDR1 reads MDHEN; CDR2 reads SYDVKM. The CDR3 contains 15 residues. The CDR3 here is CASSPAGGRSDTQYF. CDR3 sequence (DNA): TGTGCCAGCAGTCCAGCGGGGGGGCGCTCAGATACGCAGTATTTT.